This T cell receptor beta chain is drawn from a study of CXCR3-negative and CXCR3-positive naive CD8 T cells. The CDR3 length is 15 residues. Germline V gene data show CDR1 as MNHEY and CDR2 as SVGEGT. Study-wide results and limits: Naive cells positive for CXCR3 carried more hydrophobic TRB CDR3s than CXCR3-negative ones. The TRBV-TRBJ usage of naive CXCR3-negative and CXCR3-positive cells was similar, but that of memory cells differed.

In the case of this clonotype: Its antigen is unknown.

The libraries of TRB cDNA were prepared using 5' RACE with UMI labels. Following a re-call of the 5' RACE reads, TCRdb has one entry per CDR3 protein and lacks DNA. In total, the table holds around 160,000 distinct CDR3 sequences. Sequencing used naive CXCR3+ CD8+ T cells from blood. As for subset: CD45RO-CCR7+CD27+CD95- naive CD8+ T cells expressing CXCR3 (TNR3+). The TCR was taken from a human donor in good health. Some clones in this sample may be carry-over from other donors' samples. V usage is TRBV6-2 or TRBV6-3 and J usage is TRBJ2-1; with no DNA, the TCRdb D assignment of TRBD1 cannot be verified. The CDR3 here is CASSIQGAGYNEQFF.